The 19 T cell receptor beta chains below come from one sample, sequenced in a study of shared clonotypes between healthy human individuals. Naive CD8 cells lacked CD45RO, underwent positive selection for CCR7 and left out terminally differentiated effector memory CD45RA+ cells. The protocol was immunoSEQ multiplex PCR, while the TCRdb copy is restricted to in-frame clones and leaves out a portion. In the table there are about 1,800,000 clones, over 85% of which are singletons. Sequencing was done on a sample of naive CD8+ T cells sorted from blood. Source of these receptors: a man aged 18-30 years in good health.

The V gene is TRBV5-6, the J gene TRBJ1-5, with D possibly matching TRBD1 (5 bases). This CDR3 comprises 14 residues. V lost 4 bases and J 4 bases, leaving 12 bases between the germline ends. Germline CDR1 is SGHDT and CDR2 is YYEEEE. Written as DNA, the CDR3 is TGTGCCAGCAGCGAGTCGGGGGGAAATCAGCCCCAGCATTTT. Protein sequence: CASSESGGNQPQHF.

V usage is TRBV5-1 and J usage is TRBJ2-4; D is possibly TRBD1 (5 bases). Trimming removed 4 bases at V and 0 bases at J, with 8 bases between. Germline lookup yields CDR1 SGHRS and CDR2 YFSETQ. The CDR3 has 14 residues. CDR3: CASSPDRAKNIQYF. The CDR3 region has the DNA TGCGCCAGCAGCCCCGACAGAGCCAAAAACATTCAGTACTTC. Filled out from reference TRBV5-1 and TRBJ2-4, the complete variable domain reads KAGVTQTPRYLIKTRGQQVTLSCSPISGHRSVSWYQQTPGQGLQFLFEYFSETQRNKGNFPGRFSGRQFSNSRSEMNVSTLELGDSALYLCASSPDRAKNIQYFGAGTRLSVL.

The CDR3 DNA follows: TGTGCCTCGACTCCGGACACTGAAGCTTTCTTT. Translation: CASTPDTEAFF. The chain combines TRBV30 with TRBJ1-1; no clear D. Trimming took 7 bases from V and 3 from J, leaving 9 bases between them. Germline CDR1 is GTSNPN and CDR2 is SVGIG (reference sequence). This CDR3 region has 11 residues.

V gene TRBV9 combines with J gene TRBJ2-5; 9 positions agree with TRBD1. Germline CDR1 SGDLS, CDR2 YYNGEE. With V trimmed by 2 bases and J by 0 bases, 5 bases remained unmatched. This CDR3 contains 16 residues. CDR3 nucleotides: TGTGCCAGCAGCGTTGGGGACAGGGCGGACCAAGAGACCCAGTACTTC. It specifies CASSVGDRADQETQYF.

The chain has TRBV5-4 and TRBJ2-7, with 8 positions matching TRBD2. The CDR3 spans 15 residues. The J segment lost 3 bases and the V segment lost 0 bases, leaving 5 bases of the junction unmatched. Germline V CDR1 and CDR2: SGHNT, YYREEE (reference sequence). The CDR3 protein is CASSLGTSLNYEQYF. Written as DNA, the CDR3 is TGTGCCAGCAGCTTGGGGACTAGCCTTAACTACGAGCAGTACTTC.

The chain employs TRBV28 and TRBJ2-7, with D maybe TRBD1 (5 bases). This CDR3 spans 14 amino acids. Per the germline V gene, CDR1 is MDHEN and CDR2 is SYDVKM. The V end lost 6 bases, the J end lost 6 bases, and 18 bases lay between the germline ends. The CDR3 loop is CASSLDRRFGEQYF. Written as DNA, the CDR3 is TGTGCCAGCAGCTTAGACAGACGCTTCGGCGAGCAGTACTTC.

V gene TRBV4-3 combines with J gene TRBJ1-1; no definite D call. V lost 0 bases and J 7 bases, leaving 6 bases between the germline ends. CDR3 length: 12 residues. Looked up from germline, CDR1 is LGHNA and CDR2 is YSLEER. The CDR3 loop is CASSQDDNEAFF. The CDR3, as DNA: TGCGCCAGCAGCCAAGATGACAATGAAGCTTTCTTT.

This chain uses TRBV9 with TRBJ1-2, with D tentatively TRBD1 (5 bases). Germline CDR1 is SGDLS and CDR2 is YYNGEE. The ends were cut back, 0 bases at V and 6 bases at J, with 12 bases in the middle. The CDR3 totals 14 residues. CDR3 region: CASSVGGTANGYTF. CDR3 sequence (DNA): TGTGCCAGCAGCGTAGGGGGGACTGCAAATGGCTACACCTTC.

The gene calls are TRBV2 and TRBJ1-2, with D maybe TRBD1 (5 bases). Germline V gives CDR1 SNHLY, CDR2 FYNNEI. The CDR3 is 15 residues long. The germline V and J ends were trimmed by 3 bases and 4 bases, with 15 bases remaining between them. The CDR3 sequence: CASSDRVVSVYGYTF. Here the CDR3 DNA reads TGTGCCAGCAGTGACAGGGTGGTCTCGGTCTATGGCTACACCTTC.

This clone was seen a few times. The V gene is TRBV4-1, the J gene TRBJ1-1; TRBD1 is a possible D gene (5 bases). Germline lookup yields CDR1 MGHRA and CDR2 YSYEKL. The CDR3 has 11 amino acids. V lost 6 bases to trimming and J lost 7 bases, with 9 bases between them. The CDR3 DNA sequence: TGCGCCAGCAGGGACATGGGTGAAGCTTTCTTT. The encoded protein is CASRDMGEAFF.

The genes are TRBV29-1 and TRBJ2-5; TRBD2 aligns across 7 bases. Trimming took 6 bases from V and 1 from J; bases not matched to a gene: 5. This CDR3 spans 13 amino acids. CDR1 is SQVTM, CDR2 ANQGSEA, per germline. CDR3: CSVLAEIQETQYF. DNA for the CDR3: TGCAGCGTGCTAGCGGAGATCCAAGAGACCCAGTACTTC.

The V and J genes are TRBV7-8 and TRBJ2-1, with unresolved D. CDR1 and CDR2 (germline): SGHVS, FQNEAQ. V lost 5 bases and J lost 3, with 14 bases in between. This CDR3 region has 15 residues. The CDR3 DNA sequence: TGTGCCAGCAGCGGGAAACGTGGGATCTACAATGAGCAGTTCTTC. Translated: CASSGKRGIYNEQFF.

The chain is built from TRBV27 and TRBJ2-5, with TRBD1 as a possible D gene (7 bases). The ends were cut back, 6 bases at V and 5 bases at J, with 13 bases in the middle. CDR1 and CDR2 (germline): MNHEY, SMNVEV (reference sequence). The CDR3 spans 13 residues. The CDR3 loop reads CASREGQSETQYF. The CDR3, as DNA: TGTGCCAGCAGGGAGGGACAGTCGGAGACCCAGTACTTC.

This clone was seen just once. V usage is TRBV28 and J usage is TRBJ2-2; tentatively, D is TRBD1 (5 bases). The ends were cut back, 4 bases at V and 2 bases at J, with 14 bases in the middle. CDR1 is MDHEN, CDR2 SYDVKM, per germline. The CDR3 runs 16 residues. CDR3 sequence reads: CASSSSQAFNTGELFF. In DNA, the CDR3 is TGTGCCAGCAGTTCATCACAGGCGTTTAACACCGGGGAGCTGTTTTTT.

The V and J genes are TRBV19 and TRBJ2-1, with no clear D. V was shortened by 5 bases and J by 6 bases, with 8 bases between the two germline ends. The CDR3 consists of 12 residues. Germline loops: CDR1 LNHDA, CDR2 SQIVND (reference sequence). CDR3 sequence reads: CASSPGFNEQFF. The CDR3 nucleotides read TGTGCCAGTAGTCCAGGATTCAATGAGCAGTTCTTC.

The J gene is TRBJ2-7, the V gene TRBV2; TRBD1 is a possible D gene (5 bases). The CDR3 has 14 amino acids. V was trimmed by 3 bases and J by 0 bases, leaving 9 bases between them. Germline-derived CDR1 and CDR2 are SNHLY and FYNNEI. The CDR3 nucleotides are TGTGCCAGCAGTGATGACAGTAGCTCCTACGAGCAGTACTTC. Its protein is CASSDDSSSYEQYF.

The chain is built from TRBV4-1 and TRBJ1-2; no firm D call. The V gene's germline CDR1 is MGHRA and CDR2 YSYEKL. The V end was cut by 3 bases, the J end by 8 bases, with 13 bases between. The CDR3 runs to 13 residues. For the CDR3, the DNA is TGCGCCAGCAGCCAGGTAGGGATCGAAGGCTACACCTTC. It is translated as CASSQVGIEGYTF.

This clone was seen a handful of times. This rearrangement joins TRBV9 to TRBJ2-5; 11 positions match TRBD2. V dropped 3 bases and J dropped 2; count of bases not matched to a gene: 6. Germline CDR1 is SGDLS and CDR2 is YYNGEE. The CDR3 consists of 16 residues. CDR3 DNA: TGTGCCAGCAGCGCACTAGGGACTAGCGGACAAGAGACCCAGTACTTC. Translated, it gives CASSALGTSGQETQYF.

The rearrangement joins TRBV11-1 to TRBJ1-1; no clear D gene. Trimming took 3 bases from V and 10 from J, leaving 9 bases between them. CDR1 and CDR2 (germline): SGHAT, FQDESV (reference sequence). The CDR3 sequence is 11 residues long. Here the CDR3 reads CASSLDDGAFF. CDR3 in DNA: TGTGCCAGCAGCTTGGACGACGGAGCTTTCTTT.